This TCR beta chain stems from a study of beta chain features in type 1 diabetes. The CDR3 covers 13 residues. Trimming cost V 6 bases and J 7 bases; bases outside gene matches: 6. Germline lookup yields CDR1 MNHEY and CDR2 SVGAGI. Expressed TCRB transcripts got sequenced, as all isolated RNA was reverse transcribed. TCRdb keeps only in-frame clones here, not all; method: immunoSEQ multiplex PCR. The sample lists under 250,000 clones, roughly 30% occurring once. The source of this sequence is a man younger than 45 in good health. The sequenced material came from central memory CD4+ T cells from blood. This chain joins TRBV6-5 and TRBJ2-4; TRBD2 matches 7 bases. For the CDR3, the DNA is TGTGCCAGCAGGCCGGGTAGCGGGAACATTCAGTACTTC. This translates into CASRPGSGNIQYF.